The clone carrying this T cell receptor beta chain occurred a few times. Its antigen is still unknown. The sample belongs to a study of cytomegalovirus exposure and HLA in healthy donors. Study overall: Caucasian-associated ancestry cluster membership applied to 75% to 85% of nearly 400 genotyped donors.

Trimming removed 4 bases at V and 3 bases at J, with 17 bases between. The germline gives CDR1 SGHTS, CDR2 YDEGEE. This CDR3 spans 15 amino acids. The PCR used 60 Vbeta and 13 Jbeta primers. Using immunoSEQ multiplex PCR, the repertoire was profiled, and TCRdb retains in-frame clones only, with some absent. This table holds about 150,000 clones, nearly 80% found once. General observations from the study: There were fewer than 200 TCR beta chains listed as cytomegalovirus-associated.

The chain uses TRBV5-8 and TRBJ2-7, with D perhaps matching TRBD1 (6 bases). The receptor's source is a woman aged 25 to 39 in good health and CMV-seronegative. Sequencing input: PBMCs. The CDR3 DNA sequence: TGTGCCAGCAGCCCGGGTGACAGGATCCACTACGAGCAGTACTTC. Protein: CASSPGDRIHYEQYF.